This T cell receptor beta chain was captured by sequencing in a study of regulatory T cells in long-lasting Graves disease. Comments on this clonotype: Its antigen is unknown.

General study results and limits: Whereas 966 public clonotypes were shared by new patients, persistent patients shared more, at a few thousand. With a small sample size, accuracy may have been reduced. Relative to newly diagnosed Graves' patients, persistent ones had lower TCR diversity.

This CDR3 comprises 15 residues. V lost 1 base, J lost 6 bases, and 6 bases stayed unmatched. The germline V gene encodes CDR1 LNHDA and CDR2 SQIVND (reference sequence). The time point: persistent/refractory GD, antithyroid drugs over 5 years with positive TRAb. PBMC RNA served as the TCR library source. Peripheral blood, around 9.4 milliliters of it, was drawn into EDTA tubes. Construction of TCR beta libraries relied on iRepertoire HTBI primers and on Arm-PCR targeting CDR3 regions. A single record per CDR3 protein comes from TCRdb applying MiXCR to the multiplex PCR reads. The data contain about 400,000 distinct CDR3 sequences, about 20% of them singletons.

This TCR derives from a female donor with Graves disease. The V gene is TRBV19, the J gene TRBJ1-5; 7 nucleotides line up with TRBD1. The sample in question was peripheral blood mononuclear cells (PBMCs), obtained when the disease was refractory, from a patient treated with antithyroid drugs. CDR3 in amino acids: CASSIVVTGIQPQHF. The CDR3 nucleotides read TGTGCCAGTAGTATAGTAGTGACAGGGATTCAGCCCCAGCATTTT.